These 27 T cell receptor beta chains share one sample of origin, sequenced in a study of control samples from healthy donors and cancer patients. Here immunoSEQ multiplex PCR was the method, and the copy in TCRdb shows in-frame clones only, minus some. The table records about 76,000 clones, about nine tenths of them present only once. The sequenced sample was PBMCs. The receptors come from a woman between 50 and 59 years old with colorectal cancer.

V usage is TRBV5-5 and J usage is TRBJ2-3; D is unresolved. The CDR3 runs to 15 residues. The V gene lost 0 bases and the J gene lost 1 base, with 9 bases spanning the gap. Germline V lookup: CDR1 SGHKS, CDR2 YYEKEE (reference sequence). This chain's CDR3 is CASSLGVLGTDTQYF. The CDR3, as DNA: TGTGCCAGCAGCTTGGGGGTCCTTGGCACAGATACGCAGTATTTT.

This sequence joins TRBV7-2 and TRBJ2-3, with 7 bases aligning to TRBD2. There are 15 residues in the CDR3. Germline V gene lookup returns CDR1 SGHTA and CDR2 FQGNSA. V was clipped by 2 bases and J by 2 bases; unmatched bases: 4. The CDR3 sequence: CASSLNGGYTDTQYF. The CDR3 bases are TGTGCCAGCAGCTTAAACGGGGGGTACACAGATACGCAGTATTTT.

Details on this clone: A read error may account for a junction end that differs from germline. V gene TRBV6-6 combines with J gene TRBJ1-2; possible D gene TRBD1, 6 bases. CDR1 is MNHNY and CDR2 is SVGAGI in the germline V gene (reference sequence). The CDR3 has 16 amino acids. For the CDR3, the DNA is TGTGCCAGCAGTAACTCCCGGACAGATTCTAACTATGGCTACACCTTC. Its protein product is CASSNSRTDSNYGYTF.

The CDR3 is CASSLGQGMAEKLFF. The CDR3 DNA is TGCGCCAGCAGCTTGGGACAGGGAATGGCTGAAAAACTGTTTTTT. The chain links TRBV5-1 to TRBJ1-4; 7 bases line up with TRBD1. CDR3 length: 15 residues. The V gene's germline CDR1 is SGHRS and CDR2 YFSETQ. Germline trimming cut 0 bases from V and 7 bases from J; bases unmatched to any gene: 6.

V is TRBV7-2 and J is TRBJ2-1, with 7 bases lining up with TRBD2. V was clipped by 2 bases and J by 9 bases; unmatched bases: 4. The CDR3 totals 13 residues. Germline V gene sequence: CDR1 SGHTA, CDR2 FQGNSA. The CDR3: CASSLFREGEQFF. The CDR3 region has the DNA TGTGCCAGCAGCTTATTCAGGGAGGGTGAGCAGTTCTTC.

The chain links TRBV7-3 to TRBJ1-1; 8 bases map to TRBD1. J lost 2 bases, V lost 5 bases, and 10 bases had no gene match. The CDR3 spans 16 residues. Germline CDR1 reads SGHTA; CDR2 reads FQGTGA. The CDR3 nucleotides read TGTGCCAGCAGCACCACCGCAGGGGGCCCTAACACTGAAGCTTTCTTT. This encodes CASSTTAGGPNTEAFF.

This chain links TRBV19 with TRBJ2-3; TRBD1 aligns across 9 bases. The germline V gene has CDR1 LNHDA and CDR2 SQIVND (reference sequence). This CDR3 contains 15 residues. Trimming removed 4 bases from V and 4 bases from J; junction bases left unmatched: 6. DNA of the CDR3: TGTGCCAGTAGTACCAGACAGGGGGTTTCAGATACGCAGTATTTT. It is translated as CASSTRQGVSDTQYF.

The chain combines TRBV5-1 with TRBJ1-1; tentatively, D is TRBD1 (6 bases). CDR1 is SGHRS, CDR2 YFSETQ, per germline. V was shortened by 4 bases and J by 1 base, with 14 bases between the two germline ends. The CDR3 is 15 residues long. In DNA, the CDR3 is TGCGCCAGCAGCCCGAGGGGGGATAGGAACACTGAAGCTTTCTTT. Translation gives CASSPRGDRNTEAFF.

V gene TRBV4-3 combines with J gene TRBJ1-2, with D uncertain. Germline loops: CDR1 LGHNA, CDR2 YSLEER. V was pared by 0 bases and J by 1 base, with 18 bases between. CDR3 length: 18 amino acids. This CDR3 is CASSQDLHSPSGNYGYTF. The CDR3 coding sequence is TGCGCCAGCAGCCAAGATCTGCACAGCCCGTCGGGTAACTATGGCTACACCTTC.

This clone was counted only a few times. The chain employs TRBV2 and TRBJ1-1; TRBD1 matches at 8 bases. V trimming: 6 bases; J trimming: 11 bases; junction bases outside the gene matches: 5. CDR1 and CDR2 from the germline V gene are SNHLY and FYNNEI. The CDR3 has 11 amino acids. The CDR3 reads CASRGQEEAFF. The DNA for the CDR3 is TGTGCCAGCAGGGGACAGGAAGAGGCTTTCTTT. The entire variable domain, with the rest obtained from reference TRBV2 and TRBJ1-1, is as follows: EPEVTQTPSHQVTQMGQEVILRCVPISNHLYFYWYRQILGQKVEFLVSFYNNEISEKSEIFDDQFSVERPDGSNFTLKIRSTKLEDSAMYFCASRGQEEAFFGQGTRLTVV.

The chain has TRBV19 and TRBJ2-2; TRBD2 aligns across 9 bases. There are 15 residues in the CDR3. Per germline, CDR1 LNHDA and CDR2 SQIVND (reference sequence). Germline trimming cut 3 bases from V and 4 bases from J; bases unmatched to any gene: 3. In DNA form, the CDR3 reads TGTGCCAGTAGTATTAGCGGGGGTCCCACCGGGGAGCTGTTTTTT. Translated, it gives CASSISGGPTGELFF.

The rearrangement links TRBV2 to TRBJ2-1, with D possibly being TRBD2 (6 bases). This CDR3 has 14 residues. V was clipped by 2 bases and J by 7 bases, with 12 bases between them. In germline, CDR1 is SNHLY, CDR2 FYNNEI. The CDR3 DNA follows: TGTGCCAGCAGTGAAACGGCGGGGAAAAATGAGCAGTTCTTC. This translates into CASSETAGKNEQFF.

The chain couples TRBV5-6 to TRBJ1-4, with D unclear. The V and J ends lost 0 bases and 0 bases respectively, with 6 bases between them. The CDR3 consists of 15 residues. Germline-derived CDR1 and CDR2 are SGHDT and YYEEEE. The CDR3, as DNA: TGTGCCAGCAGCTTGGGACCCGCAACTAATGAAAAACTGTTTTTT. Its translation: CASSLGPATNEKLFF.

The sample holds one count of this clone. CDR3 amino acids: CASSPGGALQETQYF. For the CDR3, the DNA is TGCGCCAGCAGCCCCGGGGGGGCCCTACAAGAGACCCAGTACTTC. This chain links TRBV5-1 with TRBJ2-5, with TRBD2 matching over 8 bases. From germline, CDR1 is SGHRS and CDR2 YFSETQ. J lost 2 bases, V lost 4 bases, and 7 bases had no gene match. The length of the CDR3 is 15 residues.

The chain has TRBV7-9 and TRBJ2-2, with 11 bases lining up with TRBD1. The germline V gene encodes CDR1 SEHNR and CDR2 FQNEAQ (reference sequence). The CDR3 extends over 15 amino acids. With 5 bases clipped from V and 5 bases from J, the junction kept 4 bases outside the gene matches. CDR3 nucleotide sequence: TGTGCCAGCAGCCCGGGACAGGGGGGAACCGGGGAGCTGTTTTTT. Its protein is CASSPGQGGTGELFF.

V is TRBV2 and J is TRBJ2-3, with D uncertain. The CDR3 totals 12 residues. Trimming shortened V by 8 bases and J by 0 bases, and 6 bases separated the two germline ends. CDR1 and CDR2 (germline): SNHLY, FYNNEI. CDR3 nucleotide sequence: TGTGCCAGCGGCAGGAGCACAGATACGCAGTATTTT. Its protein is CASGRSTDTQYF.

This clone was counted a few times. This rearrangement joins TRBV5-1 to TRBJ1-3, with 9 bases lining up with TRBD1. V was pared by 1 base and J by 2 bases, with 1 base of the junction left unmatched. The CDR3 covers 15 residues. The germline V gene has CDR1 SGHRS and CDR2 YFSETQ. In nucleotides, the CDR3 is TGCGCCAGCAGCTTGCGGACAGGGGCTGGAAACACCATATATTTT. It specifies CASSLRTGAGNTIYF.

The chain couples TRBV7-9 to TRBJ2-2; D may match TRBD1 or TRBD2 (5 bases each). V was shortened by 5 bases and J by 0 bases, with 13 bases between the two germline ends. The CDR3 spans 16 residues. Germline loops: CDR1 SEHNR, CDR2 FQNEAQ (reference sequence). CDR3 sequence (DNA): TGTGCCAGCAGCAGAGCCGGGACGACGAACACCGGGGAGCTGTTTTTT. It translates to CASSRAGTTNTGELFF. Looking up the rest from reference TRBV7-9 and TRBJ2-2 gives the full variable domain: DTGVSQNPRHKITKRGQNVTFRCDPISEHNRLYWYRQTLGQGPEFLTYFQNEAQLEKSRLLSDRFSAERPKGSFSTLEIQRTEQGDSAMYLCASSRAGTTNTGELFFGEGSRLTVL.

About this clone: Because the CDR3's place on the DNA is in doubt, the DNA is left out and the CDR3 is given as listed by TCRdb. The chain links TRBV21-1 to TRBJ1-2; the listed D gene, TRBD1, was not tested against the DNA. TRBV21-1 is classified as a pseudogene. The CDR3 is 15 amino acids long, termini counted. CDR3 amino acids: CASSKVGQGTYGYTF.

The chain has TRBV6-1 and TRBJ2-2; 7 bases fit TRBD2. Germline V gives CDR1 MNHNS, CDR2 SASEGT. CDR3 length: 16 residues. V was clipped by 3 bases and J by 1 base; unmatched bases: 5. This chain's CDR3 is CASSEALARNTGELFF. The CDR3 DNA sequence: TGTGCCAGCAGTGAGGCACTAGCGCGGAACACCGGGGAGCTGTTTTTT.

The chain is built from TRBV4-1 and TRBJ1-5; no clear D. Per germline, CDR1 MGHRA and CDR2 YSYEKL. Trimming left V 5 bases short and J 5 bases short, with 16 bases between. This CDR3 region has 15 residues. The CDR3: CASSTRVDDHQPQHF. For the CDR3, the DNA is TGCGCCAGCAGCACACGGGTGGATGATCATCAGCCCCAGCATTTT.

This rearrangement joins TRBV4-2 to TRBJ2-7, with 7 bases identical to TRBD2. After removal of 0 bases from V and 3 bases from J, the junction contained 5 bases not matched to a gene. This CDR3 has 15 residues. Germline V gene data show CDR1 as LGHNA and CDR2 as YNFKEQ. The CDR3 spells CASSQETSQFYEQYV. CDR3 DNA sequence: TGTGCCAGCAGCCAAGAGACTAGCCAATTCTACGAGCAGTACGTC.

The CDR3 protein is CASRADTGNSPLHF. The CDR3 bases are TGTGCCAGCAGGGCGGATACGGGGAATTCACCCCTCCACTTT. The chain is built from TRBV27 and TRBJ1-6; D is undetermined. The CDR3 runs 14 residues. Trimming stripped 6 bases from V and 7 bases from J, with 13 bases between. Per germline, CDR1 MNHEY and CDR2 SMNVEV (reference sequence).

The CDR3 nucleotides are TGTGCCAGCAGCTCCTATAATTCACCCCTCCACTTT. Its protein is CASSSYNSPLHF. The V and J genes are TRBV7-2 and TRBJ1-6; D is unclear. CDR1 is SGHTA and CDR2 is FQGNSA in the germline V gene. The CDR3 totals 12 residues. V lost 4 bases and J lost 2, with 0 bases in between.

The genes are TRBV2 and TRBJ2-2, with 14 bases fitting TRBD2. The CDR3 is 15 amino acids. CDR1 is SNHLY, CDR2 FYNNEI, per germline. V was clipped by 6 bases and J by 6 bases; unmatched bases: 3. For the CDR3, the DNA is TGTGCCAGCAGAGGGACTAGCGGGAGTGCCGGGGAGCTGTTTTTT. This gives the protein CASRGTSGSAGELFF.

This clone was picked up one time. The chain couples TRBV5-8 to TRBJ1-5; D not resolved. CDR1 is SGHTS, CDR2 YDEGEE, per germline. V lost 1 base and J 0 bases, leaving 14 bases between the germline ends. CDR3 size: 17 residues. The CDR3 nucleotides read TGTGCCAGCAGCTTGTTTCAGGCAGTTTATAGCAATCAGCCCCAGCATTTT. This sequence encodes CASSLFQAVYSNQPQHF.

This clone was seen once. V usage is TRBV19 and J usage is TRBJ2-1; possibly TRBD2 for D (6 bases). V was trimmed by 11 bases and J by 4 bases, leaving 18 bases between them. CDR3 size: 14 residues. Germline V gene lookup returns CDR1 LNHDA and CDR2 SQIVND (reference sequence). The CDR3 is CACGTVLGYNEQFF. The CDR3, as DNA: TGTGCCTGCGGGACGGTCCTAGGATACAATGAGCAGTTCTTC.